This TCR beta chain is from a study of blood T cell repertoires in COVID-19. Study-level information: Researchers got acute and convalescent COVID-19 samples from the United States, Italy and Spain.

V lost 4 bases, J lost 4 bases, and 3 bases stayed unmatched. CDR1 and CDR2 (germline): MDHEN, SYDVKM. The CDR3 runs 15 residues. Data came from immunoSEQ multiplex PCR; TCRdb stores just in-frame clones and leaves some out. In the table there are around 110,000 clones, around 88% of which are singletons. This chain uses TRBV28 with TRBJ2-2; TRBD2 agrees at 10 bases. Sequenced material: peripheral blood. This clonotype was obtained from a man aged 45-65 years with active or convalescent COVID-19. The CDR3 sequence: CASSYTSGTTGELFF. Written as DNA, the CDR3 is TGTGCCAGCAGTTATACTAGCGGGACCACCGGGGAGCTGTTTTTT.